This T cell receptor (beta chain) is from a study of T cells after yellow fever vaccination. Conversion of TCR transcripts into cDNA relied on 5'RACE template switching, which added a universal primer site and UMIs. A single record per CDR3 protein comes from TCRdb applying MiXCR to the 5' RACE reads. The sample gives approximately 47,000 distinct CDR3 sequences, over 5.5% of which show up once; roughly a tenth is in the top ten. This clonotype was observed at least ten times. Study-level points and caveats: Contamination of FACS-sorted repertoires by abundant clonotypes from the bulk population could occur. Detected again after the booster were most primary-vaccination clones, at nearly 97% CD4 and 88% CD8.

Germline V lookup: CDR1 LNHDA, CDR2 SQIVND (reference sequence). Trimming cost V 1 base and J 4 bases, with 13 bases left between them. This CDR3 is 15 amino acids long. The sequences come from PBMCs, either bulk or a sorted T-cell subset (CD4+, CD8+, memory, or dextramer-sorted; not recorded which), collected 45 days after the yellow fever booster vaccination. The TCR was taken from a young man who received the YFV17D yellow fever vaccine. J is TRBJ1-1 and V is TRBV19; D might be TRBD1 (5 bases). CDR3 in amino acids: CASSIGGNILTEAFF. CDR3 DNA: TGTGCCAGTAGTATAGGGGGGAACATTCTCACTGAAGCTTTCTTT.